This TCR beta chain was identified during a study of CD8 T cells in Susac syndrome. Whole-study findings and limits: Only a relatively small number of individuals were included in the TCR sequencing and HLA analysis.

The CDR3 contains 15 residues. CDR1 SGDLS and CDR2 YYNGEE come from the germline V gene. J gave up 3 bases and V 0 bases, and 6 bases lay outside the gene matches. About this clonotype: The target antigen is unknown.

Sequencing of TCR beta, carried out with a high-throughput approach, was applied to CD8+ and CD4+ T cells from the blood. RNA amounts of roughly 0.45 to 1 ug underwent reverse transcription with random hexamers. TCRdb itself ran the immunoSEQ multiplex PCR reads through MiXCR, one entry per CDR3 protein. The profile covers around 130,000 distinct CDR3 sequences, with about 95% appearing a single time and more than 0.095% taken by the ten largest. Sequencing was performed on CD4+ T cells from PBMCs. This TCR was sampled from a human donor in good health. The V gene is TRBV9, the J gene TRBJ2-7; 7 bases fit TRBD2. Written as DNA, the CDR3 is TGTGCCAGCAGCGTAGGAAGCGGGATCATCTACGAGCAGTACTTC. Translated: CASSVGSGIIYEQYF.